These 8 T cell receptor beta chains were sequenced from one sample in a study of shared clonotypes between healthy human individuals. Repertoires were generated with immunoSEQ multiplex PCR, while TCRdb's copy carries only in-frame clones and drops some. Found here are fewer than 3 million clones, approximately 90% of them singletons; the top ten hold around 0.38%. The specimen sequenced was naive CD4+ T cells from PBMCs. Subset indicated: CD45RA+ positively selected. The origin of the receptors is a young man in good health. Some clones in this sample may be carry-over from other donors' samples.

The V call is TRBV7-3, the J call TRBJ2-7; possible D gene TRBD1, 6 bases. Germline V gene data show CDR1 as SGHTA and CDR2 as FQGTGA. V was pared by 1 base and J by 7 bases, with 17 bases between. The CDR3 spans 15 residues. The CDR3 DNA reads TGTGCCAGCAGCTTAAGACCGGGCAGGGGTTGGGAGCAGTACTTC. Its translation is CASSLRPGRGWEQYF.

This rearrangement joins TRBV29-1 to TRBJ2-7; tentative D call: TRBD2 (5 bases). Germline CDR1 and CDR2: SQVTM and ANQGSEA. The germline V and J ends were trimmed by 4 bases and 0 bases, with 10 bases remaining between them. This CDR3 spans 13 amino acids. Written as DNA, the CDR3 is TGCAGCGTTGGGATGAGGGACTCCTACGAGCAGTACTTC. It codes for CSVGMRDSYEQYF.

The chain couples TRBV11-3 to TRBJ2-7; D is unclear. The length of the CDR3 is 12 residues. The germline CDR1 and CDR2 sequences are SGHNT and YENEEA. The germline V and J ends were trimmed by 1 base and 6 bases, with 7 bases remaining between them. Written as DNA, the CDR3 is TGTGCCAGCAGCTTAGGTACGGGCGAGCAGTACTTC. As protein: CASSLGTGEQYF.

The chain carries TRBV7-3 and TRBJ2-1; TRBD2 matches at 8 bases. Per the germline V gene, CDR1 is SGHTA and CDR2 is FQGTGA. This CDR3 spans 15 amino acids. Unmatched junction bases numbered 9, after V lost 3 bases and J lost 8 bases. CDR3 bases: TGTGCCAGCAGCTTTAGGGCGGGAGGTGGCGATGAGCAGTTCTTC. Translating it yields CASSFRAGGGDEQFF.

This chain joins TRBV5-1 and TRBJ2-4; D uncertain. This CDR3 has 14 residues. Germline V CDR1 and CDR2: SGHRS, YFSETQ. V was clipped by 4 bases and J by 0 bases, with 8 bases between them. CDR3 DNA sequence: TGCGCCAGCAGCCTTTGGACAGCCAAAAACATTCAGTACTTC. Encoded protein: CASSLWTAKNIQYF. Full variable domain (rest looked up from reference TRBV5-1 and TRBJ2-4): KAGVTQTPRYLIKTRGQQVTLSCSPISGHRSVSWYQQTPGQGLQFLFEYFSETQRNKGNFPGRFSGRQFSNSRSEMNVSTLELGDSALYLCASSLWTAKNIQYFGAGTRLSVL.

This chain links TRBV5-5 with TRBJ2-7; TRBD2 might be the D (6 bases). The CDR3 contains 14 residues. Germline CDR1 reads SGHKS; CDR2 reads YYEKEE (reference sequence). V was pared by 3 bases and J by 0 bases, with 10 bases between. The CDR3 region is CASSSGSPSYEQYF. CDR3 in DNA: TGTGCCAGCAGCTCCGGGAGCCCCTCCTACGAGCAGTACTTC.

V and J are TRBV18 and TRBJ2-1; 8 nucleotides line up with TRBD2. V was clipped by 6 bases and J by 5 bases; unmatched bases: 6. This CDR3 spans 14 amino acids. The germline CDR1 and CDR2 sequences are KGHSH and LQKENI. Here the CDR3 DNA reads TGTGCCAGCTCCTTAGCGGGACACAACAATGAGCAGTTCTTC. Its translation: CASSLAGHNNEQFF.

CDR3 amino acids: CAISDSRVVGRRGYAGELFF. The CDR3 DNA follows: TGTGCCATCAGTGACTCTCGAGTGGTCGGGAGACGAGGATACGCCGGGGAGCTGTTTTTT. This sequence joins TRBV10-3 and TRBJ2-2; D is perhaps TRBD2 (6 bases). The CDR3 length is 20 residues. Germline assignment: CDR1 ENHRY and CDR2 SYGVKD. The ends were cut back, 3 bases at V and 6 bases at J, with 29 bases in the middle.